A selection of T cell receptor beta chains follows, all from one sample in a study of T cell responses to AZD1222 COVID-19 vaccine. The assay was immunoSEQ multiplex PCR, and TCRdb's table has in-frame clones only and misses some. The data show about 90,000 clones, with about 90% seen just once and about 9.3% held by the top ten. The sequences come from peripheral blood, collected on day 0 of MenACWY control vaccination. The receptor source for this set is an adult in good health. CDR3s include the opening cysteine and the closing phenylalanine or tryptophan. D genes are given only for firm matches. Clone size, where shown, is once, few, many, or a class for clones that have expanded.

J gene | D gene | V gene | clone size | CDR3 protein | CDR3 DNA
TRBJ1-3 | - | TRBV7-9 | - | CASSPRVQTSSGNTIYF | TGTGCCAGCAGCCCCCGCGTCCAGACCTCCTCTGGAAACACCATATATTTT
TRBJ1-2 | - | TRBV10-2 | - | CASSLEGRGHGYTF | TGCGCCAGCAGTCTCGAGGGGAGGGGACATGGCTACACCTTC
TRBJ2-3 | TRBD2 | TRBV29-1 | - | CSGDSGGTSDTQYF | TGCAGCGGAGATAGCGGGGGGACCTCAGATACGCAGTATTTT
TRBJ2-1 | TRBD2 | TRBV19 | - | CASSPGSGLAGGTPYNEQFF | TGTGCCAGTAGTCCAGGCTCAGGACTAGCGGGGGGTACCCCCTACAATGAGCAGTTCTTC
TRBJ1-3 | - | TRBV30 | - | CAWLGNTIYF | TGTGCCTGGCTCGGGAACACCATATATTTT
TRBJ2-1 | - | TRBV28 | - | CASSPPLQVTYNEQFF | TGTGCCAGCAGTCCCCCGTTACAGGTCACGTACAATGAGCAGTTCTTC
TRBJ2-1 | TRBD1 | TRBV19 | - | CASSIAQGAFYNEQFF | TGTGCCAGTAGTATAGCTCAGGGGGCGTTCTACAATGAGCAGTTCTTC
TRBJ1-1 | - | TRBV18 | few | CASSSIGGFGNTEAFF | TGTGCCAGCTCTTCCATTGGAGGGTTCGGGAACACTGAAGCTTTCTTT
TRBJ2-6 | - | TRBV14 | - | CASSHLPGSSGANVLTF | TGTGCCAGCAGCCACCTGCCGGGTTCCTCTGGGGCCAACGTCCTGACTTTC
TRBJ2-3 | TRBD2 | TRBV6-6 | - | CASSPGGSGVSTDTQYF | TGTGCCAGCAGTCCCGGGGGAAGCGGGGTTAGCACAGATACGCAGTATTTT
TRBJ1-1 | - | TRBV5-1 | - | CASSLAVGVRTEAFF | TGCGCCAGCAGCTTGGCCGTGGGGGTACGGACTGAAGCTTTCTTT
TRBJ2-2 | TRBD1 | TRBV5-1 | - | CASSSGTANTGELFF | TGCGCCAGCAGCTCCGGGACAGCGAACACCGGGGAGCTGTTTTTT
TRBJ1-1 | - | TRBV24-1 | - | CATSDSHRSEAFF | TGTGCCACCAGTGATTCCCACCGGTCTGAAGCTTTCTTT
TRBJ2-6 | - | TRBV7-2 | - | CASSLAGASGANVLTF | TGTGCCAGCAGCTTAGCTGGGGCCTCTGGGGCCAACGTCCTGACTTTC
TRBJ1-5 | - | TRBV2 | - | CASSEARQYSNQPQHF | TGTGCCAGCAGTGAAGCGAGGCAGTATAGCAATCAGCCCCAGCATTTT
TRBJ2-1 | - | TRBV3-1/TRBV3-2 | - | CASSQEFVRDNYNEQFF | TGTGCCAGCAGCCAAGAGTTTGTTAGGGACAACTACAATGAGCAGTTCTTC
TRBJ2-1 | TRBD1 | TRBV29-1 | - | CSVEAGTGGDEQFF | TGCAGCGTTGAAGCCGGGACAGGGGGCGATGAGCAGTTCTTC
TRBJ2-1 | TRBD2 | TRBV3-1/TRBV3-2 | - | CASSIRGDGYNEQFF | TGTGCCAGCAGCATCCGGGGGGATGGGTACAATGAGCAGTTCTTC
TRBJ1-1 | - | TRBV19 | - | CASSIPGQLNTEAFF | TGTGCCAGTAGTATCCCGGGGCAGTTGAACACTGAAGCTTTCTTT
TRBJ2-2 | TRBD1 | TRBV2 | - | CASRARDRDHTGELFF | TGTGCCAGCAGAGCCCGGGACAGGGACCACACCGGGGAGCTGTTTTTT
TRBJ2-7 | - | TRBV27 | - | CASSLSDRPIYEQYF | TGTGCCAGCAGTTTATCAGACAGACCTATCTACGAGCAGTACTTC
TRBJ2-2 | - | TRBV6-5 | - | CASSLGRTGELFF | TGTGCCAGCAGCCTGGGACGCACCGGGGAGCTGTTTTTT
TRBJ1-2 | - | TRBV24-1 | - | CATSDFAGNCTF | TGTGCCACCAGTGATTTTGCGGGGAACTGCACCTTC
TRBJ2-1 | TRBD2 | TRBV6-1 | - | CASSDPGLLGEQFF | TGTGCCAGCAGTGACCCGGGACTACTCGGTGAGCAGTTCTTC
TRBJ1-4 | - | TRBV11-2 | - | CASSLVENEKLFF | TGTGCCAGCAGCTTAGTGGAAAATGAAAAACTGTTTTTT
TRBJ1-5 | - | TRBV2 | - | CASSDRVLAQPQHF | TGTGCCAGCAGTGACAGGGTCTTAGCTCAGCCCCAGCATTTT
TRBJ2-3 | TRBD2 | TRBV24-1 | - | CATSEGTGGNTDTQYF | TGTGCCACCAGTGAAGGTACGGGGGGTAACACAGATACGCAGTATTTT
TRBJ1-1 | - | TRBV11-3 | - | CASSRTANTEAFF | TGTGCCAGCAGCCGGACGGCGAACACTGAAGCTTTCTTT
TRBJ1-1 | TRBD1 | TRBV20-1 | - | CSASVQGVGTEAFF | TGCAGTGCTAGTGTGCAGGGGGTGGGCACTGAAGCTTTCTTT
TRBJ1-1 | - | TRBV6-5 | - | CASSYGTVSEAFF | TGTGCCAGCAGTTACGGGACCGTCTCTGAAGCTTTCTTT
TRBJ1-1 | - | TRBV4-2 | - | CASSQDITLTNTEAFF | TGTGCCAGCAGCCAAGATATCACCCTCACGAACACTGAAGCTTTCTTT
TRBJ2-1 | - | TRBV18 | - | CASSPPRSVQVDEQFF | TGTGCCAGCTCACCACCGCGAAGTGTTCAGGTCGATGAGCAGTTCTTC
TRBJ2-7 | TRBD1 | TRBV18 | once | CASSGQGTYEQYF | TGTGCCAGCTCAGGACAGGGGACCTACGAGCAGTACTTC
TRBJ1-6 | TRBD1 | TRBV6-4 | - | CASSPDRGNSPLHF | TGTGCCAGCAGTCCGGACAGGGGTAATTCACCCCTCCACTTT
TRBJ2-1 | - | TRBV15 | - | CATSRDIRQFF | TGTGCCACCAGCAGGGATATACGACAGTTCTTC
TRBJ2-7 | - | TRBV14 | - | CASSLDISYEQYF | TGTGCCAGCAGCCTAGATATTTCCTACGAGCAGTACTTC
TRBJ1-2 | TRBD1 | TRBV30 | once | CAWSVRDSAGYTF | TGTGCCTGGAGTGTACGGGACAGTGCGGGCTACACCTTC
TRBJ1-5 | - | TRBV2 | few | CASSPQQNQPQHF | TGTGCCAGCAGTCCACAGCAAAATCAGCCCCAGCATTTT
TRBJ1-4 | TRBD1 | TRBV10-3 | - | CAISDGTGDEKLFF | TGTGCCATCAGTGACGGGACAGGGGATGAAAAACTGTTTTTT
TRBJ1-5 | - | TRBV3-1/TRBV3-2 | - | CASSQDVNQPQHF | TGTGCCAGCAGCCAAGATGTAAATCAGCCCCAGCATTTT
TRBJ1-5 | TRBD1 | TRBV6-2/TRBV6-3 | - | CASSYSKGAEQPQHF | TGTGCCAGCAGTTACTCGAAGGGGGCGGAACAGCCCCAGCATTTT
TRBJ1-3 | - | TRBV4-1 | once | CASSPGNTIYF | TGCGCCAGCAGCCCCGGAAACACCATATATTTT
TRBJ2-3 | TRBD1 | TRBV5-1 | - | CASSPQGASDTQYF | TGCGCCAGCAGCCCCCAGGGGGCGTCAGATACGCAGTATTTT
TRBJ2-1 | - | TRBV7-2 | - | CASSFLGYNEQFF | TGTGCCAGCAGCTTTTTGGGGTACAATGAGCAGTTCTTC
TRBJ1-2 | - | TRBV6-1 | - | CASSEAGSGSYGYTF | TGTGCCAGCAGTGAAGCAGGCTCAGGGAGCTATGGCTACACCTTC